The rows below give T cell receptor beta chains drawn from one sample of a study of T-cell memory formation after mild COVID-19. TCRdb processed the 5' RACE reads anew with MiXCR; each CDR3 protein has one entry. Of 250,000 to 350,000 distinct CDR3 sequences listed, around 16% are singletons. Sequenced: PBMCs or a T cell subset sorted from them (not recorded which). The origin of the receptors is a man younger than 35 who had mild COVID-19 (a few samples of this study predate the infection). Cell type and time point are not known. The conserved cysteine and the conserved F or W are not part of the CDR3 here.

>TRBJ2-2|TRBV6-5
ASRRAGWGSTGELF
>TRBJ2-1|TRBV29-1
SAETALGNEQF
>TRBJ2-7|TRBV2
ATGQGGYEQY
>TRBJ1-1|TRBV7-9
ASGWTEDTEAF
>TRBJ2-4|TRBV20-1
SARRAGSFKNIQY
>TRBJ1-2|TRBV6-5
ASRTRWSRGPYGYT
>TRBJ1-5|TRBV29-1
SVVLTVPWKNQPQH
>TRBJ2-7|TRBV5-1
ASSLAADGSYEQY
>TRBJ1-1|TRBV10-2
ASTATARNTEAF
>TRBJ1-2|TRBV29-1
SVSGGASYGYT
>TRBJ2-3|TRBV7-9
ASSLVLDQRVQGTQY
>TRBJ2-1|TRBV7-8
ASSFQGARYNEQF
>TRBJ2-5|TRBV18
ASSPRQGHQETQY
>TRBJ2-1|TRBV7-9
ASSSRTGDYNEQF
>TRBJ2-7|TRBV4-3
ASSQDTGPSYEQY
>TRBJ2-5|TRBV6-2/TRBV6-3
ASRRQETQY